This TCR beta chain was captured by sequencing in a study of T-cell memory formation after mild COVID-19. One entry per CDR3 protein results from TCRdb running MiXCR on the 5' RACE reads. The sample includes 530,000 or so distinct CDR3 sequences, 15% to 20% seen only once; the top ten take roughly 8%. In its sample, this clonotype was seen once. Trimming took 5 bases from V and 5 from J; bases not matched to a gene: 12. Germline CDR1 is MGHDK and CDR2 is SYGVNS. The CDR3 is 16 residues long. The chain employs TRBV25-1 and TRBJ2-5; 9 bases are shared with TRBD1. Material: PBMCs or a T cell subset sorted from them (not recorded which). This receptor was obtained from an adult woman who had mild COVID-19 (a few samples of this study predate the infection). Cell type and time point are not known. CDR3: CASSPPGQGRQETQYF. CDR3 nucleotide sequence: TGTGCCAGCAGTCCTCCTGGACAGGGGCGGCAGGAGACCCAGTACTTC.